What follows is one T cell receptor (beta chain) and its context. Its cognate antigen is unknown. Repertoires were generated with immunoSEQ multiplex PCR, while TCRdb's copy carries only in-frame clones and drops some. The sample lists 51,000 or so clones, around 94% seen once, with 2.9% in the top ten. The ends were cut back, 4 bases at V and 7 bases at J, with 20 bases in the middle. This CDR3 has 15 residues. Germline V gives CDR1 MGHRA, CDR2 YSYEKL. Peripheral blood was collected from the related graft donor on the marrow donation day. The data derive from a study of T cells after posttransplantation cyclophosphamide. Study results and caveats: Donor CD8+ memory clones often dominated recipient blood repertoires at later times. TRB overlap between skin or GI tissue T cells and blood was limited. After PTCy, TRB diversity resembled that of CNI/methotrexate controls.

J is TRBJ2-7 and V is TRBV4-1; a possible D gene is TRBD2 (6 bases). Sequenced input: PBMCs. This receptor was identified in a woman aged 30 to 39 in good health and a related stem cell transplant donor. The CDR3 DNA sequence: TGCGCCAGCAGCCGAACCCGGGACTCTCTACGGGAGCAGTACTTC. Protein sequence: CASSRTRDSLREQYF.